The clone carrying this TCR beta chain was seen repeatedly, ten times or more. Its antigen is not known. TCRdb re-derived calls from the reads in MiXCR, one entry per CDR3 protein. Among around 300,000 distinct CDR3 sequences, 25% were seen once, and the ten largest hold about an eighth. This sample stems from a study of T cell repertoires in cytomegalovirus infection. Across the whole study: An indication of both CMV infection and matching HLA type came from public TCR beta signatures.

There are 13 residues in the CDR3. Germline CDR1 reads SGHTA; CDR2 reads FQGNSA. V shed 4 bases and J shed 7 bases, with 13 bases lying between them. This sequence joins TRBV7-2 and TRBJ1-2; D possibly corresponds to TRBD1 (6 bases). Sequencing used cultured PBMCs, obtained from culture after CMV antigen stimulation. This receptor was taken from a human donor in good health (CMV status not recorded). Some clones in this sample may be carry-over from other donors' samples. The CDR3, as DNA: TGTGCCAGCAGCTCAACGACAGGTTCTGGCTACACCTTC. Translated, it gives CASSSTTGSGYTF.